A single sample gave rise to the 23 T cell receptor beta chains below, sequenced in a study of blood T cell repertoires in COVID-19. Clones were sequenced by immunoSEQ multiplex PCR, and TCRdb holds only the in-frame ones, with some missing. The table lists approximately 170,000 clones, about 90% of them singletons. The source material was PBMCs or T cells enriched from blood (not recorded which). These receptors were collected from a woman aged 18-29 years who had recovered from COVID-19.

The chain couples TRBV29-1 to TRBJ2-1, with 7 positions matching TRBD1. Per the germline V gene, CDR1 is SQVTM and CDR2 is ANQGSEA. This CDR3 region has 16 residues. Germline trimming cut 3 bases from V and 0 bases from J; bases unmatched to any gene: 8. The CDR3 reads CSVELTGDASYNEQFF. The CDR3 coding sequence is TGCAGCGTTGAGTTAACAGGGGATGCCTCCTACAATGAGCAGTTCTTC.

The chain links TRBV2 to TRBJ1-2, with a possible D match to TRBD1 (5 bases). Germline lookup yields CDR1 SNHLY and CDR2 FYNNEI. The CDR3 contains 15 residues. V lost 7 bases and J 0 bases, leaving 15 bases between the germline ends. The CDR3 nucleotides read TGTGCCAGCACCCCTCTGGGGGGAACTAACTATGGCTACACCTTC. Translated: CASTPLGGTNYGYTF.

The rearrangement links TRBV13 to TRBJ1-1; the D gene is possibly TRBD1 (6 bases). CDR3 length equals 15 residues. CDR1 and CDR2 (germline): PRHDT, FYEKMQ (reference sequence). V lost 5 bases to trimming and J lost 4 bases, with 17 bases between them. The CDR3 sequence: CASSMDPQGTTEAFF. As DNA, the CDR3 is TGTGCCAGCAGCATGGACCCTCAGGGGACCACTGAAGCTTTCTTT.

The genes are TRBV18 and TRBJ1-1; 9 bases map to TRBD1. Per the germline V gene, CDR1 is KGHSH and CDR2 is LQKENI. This CDR3 is 15 amino acids long. Germline trimming cut 5 bases from V and 5 bases from J; bases unmatched to any gene: 9. CDR3 in amino acids: CASSAADRGNTEAFF. CDR3 nucleotides: TGTGCCAGCTCAGCCGCGGACAGGGGAAATACTGAAGCTTTCTTT.

This clone was seen only once. The chain couples TRBV7-9 to TRBJ2-5, with 7 bases that match TRBD1. V shed 5 bases, J shed 7 bases, and the junction held 10 bases outside the gene matches. This CDR3 is built from 14 residues. CDR1 is SEHNR and CDR2 is FQNEAQ in the germline V gene (reference sequence). CDR3: CASSTGQAWGTQYF. The CDR3 DNA follows: TGTGCCAGCAGCACTGGACAGGCCTGGGGGACCCAGTACTTC.

This sequence joins TRBV6-5 and TRBJ2-7; D might be TRBD1 (6 bases). Trimming stripped 5 bases from V and 4 bases from J, with 12 bases between. The CDR3 totals 13 residues. Germline-derived CDR1 and CDR2 are MNHEY and SVGAGI. CDR3 sequence (DNA): TGTGCCAGCAGTCTCAGGGGAACGTACGAGCAGTACTTC. Residues: CASSLRGTYEQYF.

This clone appeared many times. This chain links TRBV2 with TRBJ1-4, with D possibly matching TRBD1 (5 bases). The CDR3 has 15 amino acids. The V gene lost 6 bases and the J gene lost 5 bases, with 16 bases spanning the gap. Germline loops: CDR1 SNHLY, CDR2 FYNNEI. Here the CDR3 DNA reads TGTGCCAGCAGGGACTACCGGGACGGGAATGAAAAACTGTTTTTT. It is translated as CASRDYRDGNEKLFF.

This clone was seen only once. V is TRBV19 and J is TRBJ1-6; 7 nucleotides agree with TRBD1. V lost 8 bases to trimming and J lost 7 bases; unmatched junction nucleotides: 8. Germline CDR1 LNHDA, CDR2 SQIVND (reference sequence). The CDR3 has 14 amino acids. The chain's CDR3 is CASSGTAKNSPLHF. CDR3 in DNA: TGTGCCAGTTCCGGGACAGCTAAAAATTCACCCCTCCACTTT.

CDR3 nucleotides: TGTGCCACCAGCACCCAGCCGGGTTACGAGCAGTACTTC. Residues: CATSTQPGYEQYF. The rearrangement joins TRBV15 to TRBJ2-7; D uncertain. V lost 4 bases and J 4 bases, leaving 11 bases between the germline ends. Germline CDR1 LNHNV, CDR2 YYDKDF (reference sequence). The CDR3 spans 13 residues.

The sample holds one count of this clone. The genes are TRBV28 and TRBJ2-7, with D perhaps TRBD1 (6 bases). Germline assignment: CDR1 MDHEN and CDR2 SYDVKM. The CDR3 totals 14 residues. V was pared by 8 bases and J by 2 bases, with 16 bases between. The CDR3, as DNA: TGTGCCAGCTTCACTCAGGGGTTCCCCTACGAGCAGTACTTC. Its translation: CASFTQGFPYEQYF.

This clone was picked up one time. The junction departs from germline at one end; a sequencing error may be responsible. V gene TRBV30 combines with J gene TRBJ2-7, with D unclear. Germline CDR1 is GTSNPN and CDR2 is SVGIG (reference sequence). The CDR3 covers 11 residues. The CDR3, as DNA: TGTGCCTGGAGTGACGGGTACGGGCAGTACTTC. It is translated as CAWSDGYGQYF.

The genes are TRBV7-3 and TRBJ2-2, with D perhaps TRBD2 (6 bases). CDR3 size: 19 residues. Germline V CDR1 and CDR2: SGHTA, FQGTGA. V lost 1 base, J lost 3 bases, and 21 bases lay in between. The CDR3 nucleotides read TGTGCCAGCAGCTTAAAATTGTCGGGGGACTGGGCCCACACCGGGGAGCTGTTTTTT. It translates to CASSLKLSGDWAHTGELFF.

The V gene is TRBV19, the J gene TRBJ1-4; 8 positions match TRBD1. Per the germline V gene, CDR1 is LNHDA and CDR2 is SQIVND (reference sequence). The CDR3 consists of 15 residues. Unmatched junction bases numbered 4, after V lost 4 bases and J lost 3 bases. CDR3 in DNA: TGTGCCAGTAGTAACCAGGGGGCGGCTAATGAAAAACTGTTTTTT. This codes for CASSNQGAANEKLFF.

The rearrangement joins TRBV15 to TRBJ1-3; D is perhaps TRBD1 (6 bases). Germline CDR1 and CDR2: LNHNV and YYDKDF (reference sequence). The CDR3 has 17 amino acids. Trimming removed 5 bases from V and 1 base from J, with 18 bases in between. In DNA, the CDR3 is TGTGCCACCAGCGACCCCACGATGGGGGCGTCTGGAAACACCATATATTTT. Translated, it gives CATSDPTMGASGNTIYF.

The V call is TRBV5-8, the J call TRBJ1-3, with TRBD1 identical over 7 bases. There are 15 residues in the CDR3. The germline CDR1 and CDR2 sequences are SGHTS and YDEGEE. V gave up 4 bases and J gave up 0 bases; unmatched junction bases: 4. CDR3 sequence reads: CASSRGTDSGNTIYF. Written as DNA, the CDR3 is TGTGCCAGCAGCCGCGGGACAGACTCTGGAAACACCATATATTTT.

This rearrangement joins TRBV7-9 to TRBJ2-7; 8 bases map to TRBD1. The CDR3 totals 14 residues. Germline CDR1 is SEHNR and CDR2 is FQNEAQ (reference sequence). V lost 5 bases to trimming and J lost 4 bases; unmatched junction nucleotides: 7. CDR3 amino acids: CASSRTGTFYEQYF. In nucleotides, the CDR3 is TGTGCCAGCAGCAGGACAGGGACCTTTTACGAGCAGTACTTC.

The chain carries TRBV5-1 and TRBJ2-3, with 8 bases matching TRBD1. Trimming took 0 bases from V and 2 from J; bases not matched to a gene: 8. Germline loops: CDR1 SGHRS, CDR2 YFSETQ. The CDR3 is made up of 17 amino acids. DNA of the CDR3: TGCGCCAGCAGCTTGGTCCCGACAGGGGACGACACAGATACGCAGTATTTT. The encoded protein is CASSLVPTGDDTDTQYF.

V is TRBV30 and J is TRBJ2-1; tentatively, D is TRBD2 (5 bases). The CDR3 runs to 15 residues. Trimming shortened V by 7 bases and J by 4 bases, and 20 bases separated the two germline ends. Germline values: CDR1 GTSNPN, CDR2 SVGIG (reference sequence). The CDR3 here is CASRWAGRKYNEQFF. The CDR3 DNA reads as TGTGCCTCACGGTGGGCGGGCCGTAAATACAATGAGCAGTTCTTC.

This chain connects TRBV15 to TRBJ1-4, with D possibly TRBD1 on 6 matching bases. In germline, CDR1 is LNHNV, CDR2 YYDKDF (reference sequence). The CDR3 has 15 residues. Trimming removed 0 bases at V and 6 bases at J, with 11 bases between. The CDR3 nucleotides read TGTGCCACCAGCAGAGAGCGGTCAGGGGATGAAAAACTGTTTTTT. It encodes CATSRERSGDEKLFF.

V usage is TRBV5-4 and J usage is TRBJ2-3; D ambiguous. Looked up from germline, CDR1 is SGHNT and CDR2 is YYREEE (reference sequence). V shed 4 bases and J shed 2 bases, with 5 bases lying between them. This CDR3 has 12 amino acids. In DNA form, the CDR3 reads TGTGCCAGCAGCCCTTCCACAGATACGCAGTATTTT. Residues: CASSPSTDTQYF.

The rearrangement uses TRBV15 and TRBJ1-3, with 9 bases fitting TRBD1. The V gene end was trimmed by 0 bases and the J gene end by 8 bases; junction bases not matched to a gene: 14. This CDR3 contains 18 residues. Germline V gives CDR1 LNHNV, CDR2 YYDKDF (reference sequence). CDR3 protein: CATSRDRTGGARLHTIYF. DNA of the CDR3: TGTGCCACCAGCAGAGACCGAACAGGGGGCGCGAGGTTACACACCATATATTTT.

The chain combines TRBV9 with TRBJ2-7; the D gene is possibly TRBD2 (6 bases). V was cut by 5 bases and J by 0 bases, with 12 bases left in between. Germline V CDR1 and CDR2: SGDLS, YYNGEE. CDR3 size: 14 residues. In nucleotides, the CDR3 is TGTGCCAGCAGTTACGCCGGGGGCTCCTACGAGCAGTACTTC. This sequence encodes CASSYAGGSYEQYF. Looking up the rest from reference TRBV9 and TRBJ2-7 gives the full variable domain: DSGVTQTPKHLITATGQRVTLRCSPRSGDLSVYWYQQSLDQGLQFLIQYYNGEERAKGNILERFSAQQFPDLHSELNLSSLELGDSALYFCASSYAGGSYEQYFGPGTRLTVT.

The chain employs TRBV6-5 and TRBJ1-2; D is unresolved. This CDR3 has 14 amino acids. V gave up 4 bases and J gave up 6 bases, with 15 bases separating them. The germline V gene encodes CDR1 MNHEY and CDR2 SVGAGI. The CDR3 here is CASSSMRVEHGYTF. CDR3 coding DNA: TGTGCCAGCAGTTCGATGAGAGTGGAGCATGGCTACACCTTC.